Sequencing of this T cell receptor beta chain was carried out in a study of long-term antiretroviral therapy in people with HIV. Study results and limitations: HIV repertoires had narrower CDR3 length ranges than controls. Clonal expansions arising prior to ART prevailed in the repertoire at every time point.

The immunoSEQ assay was v3.0, run at survey level. Sequencing was directed toward about 35,000-50,000 T-cell genomes in each sample. Using immunoSEQ multiplex PCR, the repertoire was profiled, and TCRdb retains in-frame clones only, with some absent. Among just over 20,000 clones listed, just under 85% were seen once. Each participant with HIV received care in the United States. The CDR3 is made up of 15 amino acids. This clone is a singleton in its sample. What it binds is not known. The sample was unsorted PBMCs, taken 0.5 years after starting antiretroviral therapy. The clonotype was recovered from a man younger than 35 with HIV. The chain is built from TRBV21-1 and TRBJ2-7; TRBD1 was called by the table and not checked on the DNA. TRBV21-1 is designated a pseudogene. Here the CDR3 DNA reads TGTGCCAGCAGCAAAGGTTTAGGACAGGTCTACGAGCAGTACTTC. Translation: CASSKGLGQVYEQYF.